This T cell receptor beta chain was sequenced during a study of Ad26.COV2.S vaccination and SARS-CoV-2 variants. Study-wide context: Ad26.COV2.S shots went into the muscle once or twice, 56 days apart.

As for treatment: 15 to 20 received Ad26.COV2.S at low or high dose, single or two shots; about 5 received placebo; per-sample allocation not given. At day 63 after the first vaccine or placebo injection, samples were drawn. Vaccine was an Ad26 vector expressing Wuhan-strain SARS-CoV-2 spike. The V segment lost 0 bases and the J segment 5 bases; nucleotides outside the gene matches: 6. CDR1 and CDR2 (germline): SGHAT, FQNNGV. There are 15 residues in the CDR3. Here immunoSEQ multiplex PCR was the method, and the copy in TCRdb shows in-frame clones only, minus some. The sample includes about 400,000 clones, about 88% of them seen just once.

The specimen was peripheral blood, collected in a trial of Ad26.COV2.S vaccine versus placebo. The chain carries TRBV11-2 and TRBJ2-5; the match to TRBD1 covers 7 bases. The sequence was collected from a person between 18 and 65 years old who received the Ad26.COV2.S COVID-19 vaccine or a placebo. DNA of the CDR3: TGTGCCAGCAGCTTAGATCTTCCCAGGGGGGAGACCCAGTACTTC. Amino acid sequence: CASSLDLPRGETQYF.